Each of the 24 T cell receptor beta chains below was sequenced from the same sample in a study of cytomegalovirus exposure and HLA in healthy donors. The study ran its PCR with 60 Vbeta and 13 Jbeta primers. Clones were sequenced by immunoSEQ multiplex PCR, and TCRdb holds only the in-frame ones, with some missing. The sample lists 180,000 or so clones; 75% to 85% were seen once. Sequencing input: PBMCs. The source of these receptors is a woman aged 50 to 60 in good health and CMV-seropositive.

The chain uses TRBV6-6 and TRBJ2-1; TRBD1 aligns across 7 bases. The germline gives CDR1 MNHNY, CDR2 SVGAGI (reference sequence). V was pared by 2 bases and J by 3 bases, with 4 bases of the junction left unmatched. CDR3 length equals 15 residues. The CDR3 region is CASSYETGNYNEQFF. DNA of the CDR3: TGTGCCAGCAGTTACGAGACAGGGAACTACAATGAGCAGTTCTTC.

This chain connects TRBV5-1 to TRBJ2-3, with D unresolved. Between the trimmed V and J ends, which lost 4 bases and 0 bases, there was a span of 3 bases. Germline V gives CDR1 SGHRS, CDR2 YFSETQ. This CDR3 has 12 amino acids. CDR3 nucleotide sequence: TGCGCCAGCAGCGTAAGCACAGATACGCAGTATTTT. It is translated as CASSVSTDTQYF.

The rearrangement links TRBV7-6 to TRBJ2-5; 8 nucleotides agree with TRBD1. From germline, CDR1 is SGHVS and CDR2 FNYEAQ. The CDR3 consists of 15 residues. The V gene end was trimmed by 1 base and the J gene end by 1 base; junction bases not matched to a gene: 2. The DNA of the CDR3 is TGTGCCAGCAGCTTAGTGGACAGGGTCCAAGAGACCCAGTACTTC. Protein sequence: CASSLVDRVQETQYF.

This chain connects TRBV27 to TRBJ2-7; D gene ambiguous. Germline CDR1 and CDR2: MNHEY and SMNVEV (reference sequence). The CDR3 sequence is 15 residues long. V was cut by 2 bases and J by 2 bases, with 13 bases left in between. The CDR3 DNA reads as TGTGCCAGCAGTTTAAGCGCCTTCAATACCTACGAGCAGTACTTC. Translating gives CASSLSAFNTYEQYF.

V and J are TRBV27 and TRBJ1-3; 7 bases align to TRBD1. Losses at the gene ends were 5 bases for V and 4 bases for J; bases not matched to a gene: 14. The germline gives CDR1 MNHEY, CDR2 SMNVEV (reference sequence). The CDR3 has 17 amino acids. The CDR3 loop reads CASSPLGDPTGGNTIYF. As DNA, the CDR3 is TGTGCCAGCAGTCCCTTGGGGGACCCGACAGGGGGAAACACCATATATTTT.

The chain links TRBV19 to TRBJ1-4, with 8 bases that match TRBD1. Germline CDR1 LNHDA, CDR2 SQIVND (reference sequence). CDR3 length equals 16 residues. With 5 bases clipped from V and 8 bases from J, the junction kept 13 bases outside the gene matches. The CDR3 sequence is CASSVGTGPGDEKLFF. The DNA for the CDR3 is TGTGCCAGTAGTGTGGGGACAGGTCCAGGGGACGAAAAACTGTTTTTT.

V is TRBV7-2 and J is TRBJ1-6; D not resolved. CDR3 size: 14 residues. Between the trimmed V and J ends, which lost 5 bases and 10 bases, there was a span of 15 bases. Germline CDR1 is SGHTA and CDR2 is FQGNSA. The CDR3 bases are TGTGCCAGCAGCCCCCCTGGCTCTCACTCACCCCTCCACTTT. Translating it yields CASSPPGSHSPLHF. Full variable domain (remainder filled in from reference TRBV7-2 and TRBJ1-6): GAGVSQSPSNKVTEKGKDVELRCDPISGHTALYWYRQSLGQGLEFLIYFQGNSAPDKSGLPSDRFSAERTGGSVSTLTIQRTQQEDSAVYLCASSPPGSHSPLHFGNGTRLTVT.

CDR3 amino acids: CAWSGFGGTDEQYF. CDR3 bases: TGTGCCTGGAGTGGCTTCGGCGGGACAGACGAGCAGTACTTC. The chain has TRBV30 and TRBJ2-7, with a weak D call TRBD1 (7 bases). Per germline, CDR1 GTSNPN and CDR2 SVGIG (reference sequence). V was trimmed by 1 base and J by 5 bases, leaving 15 bases between them. The CDR3 is made up of 14 amino acids.

J is TRBJ1-5 and V is TRBV19, with no clear D. V lost 8 bases and J 3 bases, leaving 17 bases between the germline ends. The germline gives CDR1 LNHDA, CDR2 SQIVND (reference sequence). The CDR3 is made up of 15 amino acids. CDR3: CASGTGQTLNQPQHF. The CDR3 DNA reads as TGTGCCAGTGGAACTGGGCAGACCCTCAATCAGCCCCAGCATTTT.

The J gene is TRBJ1-5, the V gene TRBV27, with 11 bases identical to TRBD1. CDR1 and CDR2 (germline): MNHEY, SMNVEV (reference sequence). CDR3 length: 21 residues. V was pared by 2 bases and J by 0 bases, with 15 bases of the junction left unmatched. The CDR3 coding sequence is TGTGCCAGCAGTTTAGACTCTTGGGACAGGGGGTATGAAAGTAGCAATCAGCCCCAGCATTTT. This translates into CASSLDSWDRGYESSNQPQHF.

The chain is built from TRBV19 and TRBJ2-7; D is ambiguous. CDR1 is LNHDA and CDR2 is SQIVND in the germline V gene (reference sequence). The CDR3 has 10 residues. Trimming removed 6 bases from V and 3 bases from J, with 3 bases in between. The CDR3 DNA follows: TGTGCCAGTAGCTGCTACGAGCAGTACTTC. This translates into CASSCYEQYF.

CDR3 nucleotide sequence: TGTGCCAGCATCTCCCGCCCACAATACAATGAGCAGTTCTTC. Protein: CASISRPQYNEQFF. This rearrangement joins TRBV28 to TRBJ2-1; D ambiguous. Germline CDR1 MDHEN, CDR2 SYDVKM. The CDR3 loop spans 14 amino acids. V lost 7 bases and J 4 bases, leaving 14 bases between the germline ends.

The chain has TRBV30 and TRBJ1-2; TRBD1 matches 7 bases. Germline V CDR1 and CDR2: GTSNPN, SVGIG (reference sequence). The CDR3 sequence is 13 residues long. The trim removed 0 bases at V and 4 bases at J, leaving 2 bases unmatched. Written as DNA, the CDR3 is TGTGCCTGGAGTGTGGGACAGCTCTATGGCTACACCTTC. Residues: CAWSVGQLYGYTF.

The V gene is TRBV10-3, the J gene TRBJ1-1; TRBD1 is a possible D gene (5 bases). V lost 4 bases, J lost 4 bases, and 19 bases lay in between. The CDR3 contains 16 residues. Per the germline V gene, CDR1 is ENHRY and CDR2 is SYGVKD. This CDR3 is CAISGGLLEGSTEAFF. CDR3 in DNA: TGTGCCATCAGTGGGGGACTTTTGGAAGGGAGCACTGAAGCTTTCTTT.

This chain links TRBV19 with TRBJ2-6; no clear D. This CDR3 has 15 amino acids. CDR1 and CDR2 from the germline V gene are LNHDA and SQIVND (reference sequence). Trimming shortened V by 10 bases and J by 0 bases, and 13 bases separated the two germline ends. CDR3 residues: CAIAPHHSGANVLTF. The CDR3 nucleotides read TGTGCCATCGCCCCACACCACTCTGGGGCCAACGTCCTGACTTTC. Full variable domain (rest looked up from reference TRBV19 and TRBJ2-6): DGGITQSPKYLFRKEGQNVTLSCEQNLNHDAMYWYRQDPGQGLRLIYYSQIVNDFQKGDIAEGYSVSREKKESFPLTVTSAQKNPTAFYLCAIAPHHSGANVLTFGAGSRLTVL.

The rearrangement joins TRBV7-8 to TRBJ2-7, with TRBD2 matching over 8 bases. With 2 bases clipped from V and 1 base from J, the junction kept 4 bases outside the gene matches. CDR1 is SGHVS, CDR2 FQNEAQ, per germline. The CDR3 loop spans 15 amino acids. CDR3 residues: CASSLLAGSSYEQYF. The CDR3 DNA sequence: TGTGCCAGCAGCTTATTAGCGGGGTCTTCCTACGAGCAGTACTTC.

J is TRBJ1-5 and V is TRBV4-1, with no clear D. Germline values: CDR1 MGHRA, CDR2 YSYEKL. The CDR3 sequence is 15 residues long. V gave up 4 bases and J gave up 6 bases, with 16 bases separating them. This chain's CDR3 is CASSLGRRSGQPQHF. In DNA, the CDR3 is TGCGCCAGCAGCCTTGGGAGGCGGTCGGGTCAGCCCCAGCATTTT.

The chain employs TRBV9 and TRBJ2-6; D may be TRBD1 (6 bases). Between the trimmed V and J ends, which lost 2 bases and 5 bases, there was a span of 17 bases. There are 17 residues in the CDR3. Germline V CDR1 and CDR2: SGDLS, YYNGEE. CDR3 sequence reads: CASSVANRDPRANVLTF. The CDR3 DNA is TGTGCCAGCAGCGTCGCGAACAGGGATCCACGGGCCAACGTCCTGACTTTC.

The chain is built from TRBV5-1 and TRBJ1-1; D is possibly TRBD1 (6 bases). There are 18 residues in the CDR3. V lost 3 bases, J lost 1 base, and 22 bases lay in between. Germline loops: CDR1 SGHRS, CDR2 YFSETQ. CDR3 residues: CASSSVPLQRGGNTEAFF. The CDR3 DNA reads TGCGCCAGCAGCTCTGTCCCCCTCCAGAGGGGGGGGAACACTGAAGCTTTCTTT. Full variable domain (rest looked up from reference TRBV5-1 and TRBJ1-1): KAGVTQTPRYLIKTRGQQVTLSCSPISGHRSVSWYQQTPGQGLQFLFEYFSETQRNKGNFPGRFSGRQFSNSRSEMNVSTLELGDSALYLCASSSVPLQRGGNTEAFFGQGTRLTVV.

The chain has TRBV5-6 and TRBJ2-3; 7 nucleotides agree with TRBD2. This CDR3 is built from 17 residues. Unmatched junction bases numbered 18, after V lost 3 bases and J lost 8 bases. Per germline, CDR1 SGHDT and CDR2 YYEEEE. The DNA of the CDR3 is TGTGCCAGCAGCTGGAAGGTTTGGGGCGGGAGCCAGGGTACGCAGTATTTT. It specifies CASSWKVWGGSQGTQYF.

The chain is built from TRBV7-3 and TRBJ1-2; no clear D gene. The length of the CDR3 is 14 residues. The V gene's germline CDR1 is SGHTA and CDR2 FQGTGA. V lost 5 bases and J lost 7, with 17 bases in between. This CDR3 reads CASSPFGFSGGYTF. The CDR3 DNA is TGTGCCAGCAGCCCCTTCGGCTTCTCGGGTGGCTACACCTTC.

The V and J genes are TRBV7-2 and TRBJ1-6, with a possible D match to TRBD1 (5 bases). CDR3 length equals 16 residues. The V gene lost 5 bases and the J gene lost 10 bases, with 21 bases spanning the gap. CDR1 is SGHTA and CDR2 is FQGNSA in the germline V gene. CDR3 bases: TGTGCCAGCAGCGGCCATGGGGCCAGGGCACCGTCACCCCTCCACTTT. This codes for CASSGHGARAPSPLHF. The full variable domain, completed using reference TRBV7-2 and TRBJ1-6, is GAGVSQSPSNKVTEKGKDVELRCDPISGHTALYWYRQSLGQGLEFLIYFQGNSAPDKSGLPSDRFSAERTGGSVSTLTIQRTQQEDSAVYLCASSGHGARAPSPLHFGNGTRLTVT.

This chain's CDR3 is CASSEMGQGNQPQHF. For the CDR3, the DNA is TGTGCCAGCAGTGAAATGGGACAGGGTAATCAGCCCCAGCATTTT. The chain has TRBV2 and TRBJ1-5; the match to TRBD1 covers 9 bases. Germline loops: CDR1 SNHLY, CDR2 FYNNEI. Trimming cost V 2 bases and J 4 bases; bases outside gene matches: 3. CDR3 size: 15 residues.

This chain joins TRBV5-1 and TRBJ2-7; weak D call: TRBD2 (5 bases). Germline CDR1 is SGHRS and CDR2 is YFSETQ. Deletions cut 3 bases from V and 4 bases from J, with 17 bases between. The CDR3 has 15 amino acids. The chain's CDR3 is CASSSDFLLNYEQYF. DNA of the CDR3: TGCGCCAGCAGCTCGGACTTCCTTTTAAATTACGAGCAGTACTTC. The full variable domain, with the rest looked up from reference TRBV5-1 and TRBJ2-7, is KAGVTQTPRYLIKTRGQQVTLSCSPISGHRSVSWYQQTPGQGLQFLFEYFSETQRNKGNFPGRFSGRQFSNSRSEMNVSTLELGDSALYLCASSSDFLLNYEQYFGPGTRLTVT.